The 24 T cell receptor beta chains listed next were all sequenced from one sample in a study of blood T cell repertoires in COVID-19. Profiling relied on immunoSEQ multiplex PCR, and the TCRdb table lists in-frame clones only, not all of them. The sample records about 74,000 clones, 70% to 80% being singletons. The sample was peripheral blood. Receptors originate from a human donor in a cohort sampled during active COVID-19.

A word on this clone: In the same sample, other DNA sequences code for this CDR3. The chain has TRBV11-2 and TRBJ2-3; D is unclear. The CDR3 loop spans 11 amino acids. With 5 bases removed from V and 2 bases from J, the gap between germline ends came to 2 bases. Germline V lookup: CDR1 SGHAT, CDR2 FQNNGV. CDR3 DNA sequence: TGTGCCAGCAGCCTCACAGATACGCAGTATTTT. It translates to CASSLTDTQYF.

This clone was found once. The V gene is TRBV6-2 or TRBV6-3, the J gene TRBJ2-1, with 7 bases matching TRBD2. J lost 7 bases, V lost 6 bases, and 12 bases had no gene match. CDR3 size: 15 residues. Looked up from germline, CDR1 is MNHEY and CDR2 is SVGEGT. Here the CDR3 reads CASSFRGLVGNEQFF. In nucleotides, the CDR3 is TGTGCCAGCAGCTTCCGAGGACTAGTCGGGAATGAGCAGTTCTTC.

About this clone itself: One junction end does not reproduce the germline sequence, and a read error may be involved. The genes are TRBV14 and TRBJ2-7; 8 nucleotides line up with TRBD2. This CDR3 has 17 amino acids. CDR1 is SGHDN and CDR2 is FVKESK in the germline V gene. The CDR3 DNA sequence: TGTGCCACCAGCCGACGGGGGGGGGTCTCAAAGCCCTACGAGCAGTACTTC. Its protein is CATSRRGGVSKPYEQYF.

The chain couples TRBV19 to TRBJ1-5; 7 nucleotides align to TRBD1. This CDR3 comprises 17 residues. CDR1 is LNHDA, CDR2 SQIVND, per germline (reference sequence). With 2 bases clipped from V and 6 bases from J, the junction kept 13 bases outside the gene matches. The chain's CDR3 is CASSIRRTGSVVQPQHF. The CDR3 DNA reads as TGTGCCAGTAGTATAAGGAGGACAGGTTCTGTGGTTCAGCCCCAGCATTTT. The whole variable domain, filled in from reference TRBV19 and TRBJ1-5, reads DGGITQSPKYLFRKEGQNVTLSCEQNLNHDAMYWYRQDPGQGLRLIYYSQIVNDFQKGDIAEGYSVSREKKESFPLTVTSAQKNPTAFYLCASSIRRTGSVVQPQHFGDGTRLSIL.

This clone showed up just once. The gene calls are TRBV11-2 and TRBJ2-3; 9 bases are a match to TRBD1. CDR3 length: 15 amino acids. Germline V CDR1 and CDR2: SGHAT, FQNNGV. Trimming removed 5 bases from V and 3 bases from J; junction bases left unmatched: 6. The CDR3 protein is CASSHRDRVTDTQYF. CDR3 DNA: TGTGCCAGCAGCCACCGGGACAGGGTAACAGATACGCAGTATTTT.

J is TRBJ1-4 and V is TRBV29-1; TRBD1 aligns across 8 bases. CDR3 length: 12 residues. V shed 5 bases and J 5 bases; nucleotides not matched to a gene: 1. Germline V gene data show CDR1 as SQVTM and CDR2 as ANQGSEA. CDR3 residues: CSVTGGNEKLFF. The DNA for the CDR3 is TGCAGCGTTACAGGGGGAAATGAAAAACTGTTTTTT.

This chain connects TRBV5-5 to TRBJ2-5, with D perhaps matching TRBD2 (5 bases). V was trimmed by 4 bases and J by 2 bases, leaving 15 bases between them. Per the germline V gene, CDR1 is SGHKS and CDR2 is YYEKEE (reference sequence). This CDR3 comprises 15 residues. The CDR3 nucleotides are TGTGCCAGCAGCCGCAGCTTAAGGGAGCAAGAGACCCAGTACTTC. It is translated as CASSRSLREQETQYF.

The gene calls are TRBV5-1 and TRBJ2-3, with TRBD1 identical over 12 bases. With V trimmed by 4 bases and J by 2 bases, 8 bases remained unmatched. This CDR3 is 17 amino acids long. CDR1 and CDR2 from the germline V gene are SGHRS and YFSETQ. The CDR3 nucleotides read TGCGCCAGCAGCCCTCGGGGGGACAGGGGGCTCACAGATACGCAGTATTTT. It yields the protein CASSPRGDRGLTDTQYF.

The gene calls are TRBV10-3 and TRBJ2-5; 7 bases are a match to TRBD1. After removal of 6 bases from V and 1 base from J, the junction contained 5 bases not matched to a gene. The CDR3 loop spans 14 amino acids. Germline-derived CDR1 and CDR2 are ENHRY and SYGVKD. Here the CDR3 reads CAIRDRSTQETQYF. The CDR3 DNA sequence: TGTGCCATCAGGGACAGGAGCACCCAAGAGACCCAGTACTTC.

The chain combines TRBV24-1 with TRBJ2-5, with 10 nucleotides matching TRBD1. CDR3 length: 15 amino acids. CDR1 and CDR2 (germline): KGHDR, SFDVKD. The ends lost 6 bases at V and 6 bases at J; junction bases unmatched: 9. Here the CDR3 DNA reads TGTGCCACCAGTTCGGTGACAGGGGGCGCGAAGACCCAGTACTTC. Translated, it gives CATSSVTGGAKTQYF.

CDR3 region: CASRSCSQGTDTEAFF. DNA for the CDR3: TGTGCAAGTCGCTCCTGCTCCCAGGGGACAGACACTGAAGCTTTCTTT. J is TRBJ1-1 and V is TRBV12-2; the table's D gene call, TRBD1, was not cross checked with the DNA. TRBV12-2 is classified as a pseudogene. The CDR3 is 16 amino acids.

The J gene is TRBJ2-2, the V gene TRBV5-1; D is uncertain. The CDR3 runs 17 residues. Trimming removed 0 bases at V and 2 bases at J, with 14 bases between. The germline V gene encodes CDR1 SGHRS and CDR2 YFSETQ. CDR3: CASSLVADPINTGELFF. CDR3 bases: TGCGCCAGCAGCTTGGTGGCAGATCCGATAAACACCGGGGAGCTGTTTTTT.

The CDR3 region is CASSSIPGLISGANVLTF. Here the CDR3 DNA reads TGTGCCAGCAGCTCTATCCCCGGACTGATCTCTGGGGCCAACGTCCTGACTTTC. The chain carries TRBV11-2 and TRBJ2-6; weak D call: TRBD2 (5 bases). V gave up 4 bases and J gave up 0 bases, with 16 bases separating them. This CDR3 contains 18 residues. Per germline, CDR1 SGHAT and CDR2 FQNNGV.

The V call is TRBV5-1, the J call TRBJ2-5; the D gene is possibly TRBD1 (8 bases). Germline V gives CDR1 SGHRS, CDR2 YFSETQ. This CDR3 has 13 amino acids. The V end was cut by 2 bases, the J end by 5 bases, with 10 bases between. CDR3 loop: CASSLQGGETQYF. The DNA for the CDR3 is TGCGCCAGCAGCTTACAGGGGGGGGAGACCCAGTACTTC.

This chain joins TRBV7-6 and TRBJ1-5; TRBD1 aligns across 8 bases. The CDR3 runs to 15 residues. Germline V gives CDR1 SGHVS, CDR2 FNYEAQ. With 5 bases clipped from V and 4 bases from J, the junction kept 7 bases outside the gene matches. DNA of the CDR3: TGTGCCAGCAGCCCGGTGGACAGGGTAAATCAGCCCCAGCATTTT. This codes for CASSPVDRVNQPQHF. Full variable domain (rest looked up from reference TRBV7-6 and TRBJ1-5): GAGVSQSPRYKVTKRGQDVALRCDPISGHVSLYWYRQALGQGPEFLTYFNYEAQQDKSGLPNDRFSAERPEGSISTLTIQRTEQRDSAMYRCASSPVDRVNQPQHFGDGTRLSIL.

In regard to this clone: This specimen includes other DNA sequences encoding the same CDR3. The chain is built from TRBV12-3 or TRBV12-4 and TRBJ1-2, with 8 bases that match TRBD1. J lost 2 bases, V lost 6 bases, and 2 bases had no gene match. The CDR3 runs 13 residues. The CDR3 DNA follows: TGTGCCAGCAGCAGGGACAGGAACTATGGCTACACCTTC. Amino acids: CASSRDRNYGYTF.

The J gene is TRBJ1-2, the V gene TRBV28; possibly TRBD1 for D (5 bases). CDR1 and CDR2 from the germline V gene are MDHEN and SYDVKM. Trimming removed 9 bases from V and 4 bases from J, with 15 bases in between. The CDR3 loop spans 13 amino acids. This chain's CDR3 is CARPWGQGYGYTF. Here the CDR3 DNA reads TGTGCCAGGCCCTGGGGCCAGGGCTATGGCTACACCTTC.

The rearrangement joins TRBV28 to TRBJ2-7; 9 bases map to TRBD2. V was clipped by 4 bases and J by 2 bases; unmatched bases: 6. The CDR3 covers 15 residues. In germline, CDR1 is MDHEN, CDR2 SYDVKM. The CDR3 DNA is TGTGCCAGCAGTTCGGGCGGGGGGGCACCCTACGAGCAGTACTTC. The encoded protein is CASSSGGGAPYEQYF.

The chain has TRBV27 and TRBJ1-3; D is undetermined. From germline, CDR1 is MNHEY and CDR2 SMNVEV (reference sequence). The CDR3 has 14 amino acids. V shed 6 bases and J shed 0 bases, with 9 bases lying between them. In DNA, the CDR3 is TGTGCCAGCAGGGGAGGCCGCTCTGGAAACACCATATATTTT. It is translated as CASRGGRSGNTIYF.

The chain employs TRBV28 and TRBJ1-5, with a possible D match to TRBD1 (6 bases). The CDR3 has 16 residues. Germline V lookup: CDR1 MDHEN, CDR2 SYDVKM. V gave up 8 bases and J gave up 3 bases, with 20 bases separating them. CDR3 region: CASGQYGTNNNQPQHF. CDR3 nucleotide sequence: TGTGCCAGCGGACAATACGGGACAAACAACAATCAGCCCCAGCATTTT. Drawing the rest from reference TRBV28 and TRBJ1-5, the complete variable domain is DVKVTQSSRYLVKRTGEKVFLECVQDMDHENMFWYRQDPGLGLRLIYFSYDVKMKEKGDIPEGYSVSREKKERFSLILESASTNQTSMYLCASGQYGTNNNQPQHFGDGTRLSIL.

The chain employs TRBV19 and TRBJ1-5; D not resolved. This CDR3 comprises 13 residues. CDR1 and CDR2 from the germline V gene are LNHDA and SQIVND (reference sequence). Trimming removed 3 bases from V and 7 bases from J, with 10 bases in between. The CDR3 loop is CASSIRGEQPQHF. CDR3 coding DNA: TGTGCCAGTAGTATTCGGGGTGAGCAGCCCCAGCATTTT.

The J gene is TRBJ2-1, the V gene TRBV9, with D hard to call. The V gene's germline CDR1 is SGDLS and CDR2 YYNGEE. Trimming took off 3 bases at V and 10 bases at J, with 14 bases between the two ends. CDR3 length: 13 amino acids. The CDR3 sequence is CASSAFPDSEQFF. The CDR3 DNA reads as TGTGCCAGCAGCGCCTTCCCTGACTCGGAGCAGTTCTTC.

The V call is TRBV30, the J call TRBJ2-1; 10 bases align to TRBD2. Germline CDR1 GTSNPN, CDR2 SVGIG (reference sequence). Germline trimming cut 6 bases from V and 1 base from J; bases unmatched to any gene: 9. The length of the CDR3 is 16 residues. CDR3 region: CACLGLADLSYNEQFF. For the CDR3, the DNA is TGTGCCTGCTTAGGACTAGCGGACTTATCCTACAATGAGCAGTTCTTC.

V gene TRBV24-1 combines with J gene TRBJ1-5, with TRBD1 matching 9 bases. The ends lost 3 bases at V and 2 bases at J; junction bases unmatched: 28. This CDR3 spans 24 amino acids. Germline V gene sequence: CDR1 KGHDR, CDR2 SFDVKD. For the CDR3, the DNA is TGTGCCACCAGTGATCACTTCCGGGACTATGACATTGTGGGGACAGGGTTTGGCAATCAGCCCCAGCATTTT. Its translation is CATSDHFRDYDIVGTGFGNQPQHF.